The rows below give T cell receptor beta chains drawn from one sample of a study of Ad26.COV2.S vaccination and SARS-CoV-2 variants. Sequencing used immunoSEQ multiplex PCR; TCRdb keeps in-frame clones, though not all of them. The sample contains some 640,000 clones, 89% of which appear only once. The sequencing here drew on peripheral blood, taken in a trial of Ad26.COV2.S vaccine versus placebo. These receptors were obtained from a person aged 18-60 years who received the Ad26.COV2.S COVID-19 vaccine or a placebo. Both conserved end residues are part of each CDR3. The D gene is left open where the match is weak. Not every row has a clone size; where given, it reads once, few, many or a size class.

>TRBJ1-1|TRBD1|NA|TRBV7-2
TGTGCCAGCAGCGCGAGGGACAGCAACACTGAAGCTTTCTTT
CASSARDSNTEAFF
>TRBJ2-1|NA|NA|TRBV7-2
TGTGCCAGCAGCTTGTGGGGGGGCCCCCGGAACAATGAGCAGTTCTTC
CASSLWGGPRNNEQFF
>TRBJ1-2|NA|NA|TRBV15
TGTGCCACCAGCAGTGGTGGGGAAATCGTCTATGGCTACACCTTC
CATSSGGEIVYGYTF
>TRBJ2-2|NA|NA|TRBV30
TGTGCCTGGAGTGAGGCCGGGACCGGGGAGCTGTTTTTT
CAWSEAGTGELFF
>TRBJ2-1|NA|NA|TRBV6-5
TGTGCCAGCAGTCCCTACGGGGGTAATGAGCAGTTCTTC
CASSPYGGNEQFF
>TRBJ2-2|TRBD1|NA|TRBV24-1
TGTGCCGTCGCTAGGGGGCCCGCCCCGAACACCGGGGAGCTGTTTTTT
CAVARGPAPNTGELFF
>TRBJ1-5|TRBD1|NA|TRBV3-1/TRBV3-2
TGTGCCAGCAGCCAAGATGTCGCAGGGGGCCAGCCCCAGCATTTT
CASSQDVAGGQPQHF
>TRBJ1-5|NA|NA|TRBV7-9
TGTGCCAGCAGCTTAGATGGTCAGCCCCAGCATTTT
CASSLDGQPQHF
>TRBJ2-6|NA|NA|TRBV7-3
TGTGCCAGCAGCCGTGACAGCTCTGGGGCCAACGTCCTGACTTTC
CASSRDSSGANVLTF
>TRBJ2-3|NA|NA|TRBV29-1
TGCAGCGTGAGAGGGGGAGATACGCAGTATTTT
CSVRGGDTQYF
>TRBJ2-7|NA|NA|TRBV18
TGTGCCAGCTCGGCAATGGCAGGGGGGTCCTACGAGCAGTACTTC
CASSAMAGGSYEQYF
>TRBJ2-2|TRBD2|NA|TRBV4-2
TGTGCCAGCAGCCAAGGGACTAGCGGAGCGAACACCGGGGAGCTGTTTTTT
CASSQGTSGANTGELFF
>TRBJ1-1|NA|NA|TRBV29-1
TGCAGCGTTGAGCCCCGATTGAACACTGAAGCTTTCTTT
CSVEPRLNTEAFF
>TRBJ2-7|TRBD1|NA|TRBV25-1
TGTGCCAGCAGTGAATACACAGGGGCCGAGCAGTACTTC
CASSEYTGAEQYF
>TRBJ1-2|NA|NA|TRBV4-2
TGTGCCAGCAGCCAAGTTGAAATCCCGGGAGGCTACACCTTC
CASSQVEIPGGYTF
>TRBJ2-7|NA|NA|TRBV18
TGTGCCAGCTCACGCACGAGGACAGTATCCTACGAGCAGTACTTC
CASSRTRTVSYEQYF
>TRBJ1-5|TRBD1|NA|TRBV27
TGTGCCAGCAGCCCGACAGGGGGGAGTATTCAGCCCCAGCATTTT
CASSPTGGSIQPQHF
>TRBJ2-3|NA|NA|TRBV11-2
TGTGCCAGCAGCTCGAGCACAGATACGCAGTATTTT
CASSSSTDTQYF
>TRBJ2-1|TRBD2|NA|TRBV7-2
TGTGCCAGCAGCTTAGCGGGAGGGCCGTTTGAGCAGTTCTTC
CASSLAGGPFEQFF
>TRBJ2-7|NA|NA|TRBV29-1
TGCAGCGTTGTTGCCGGGGGACTGTCCTACGAGCAGTACTTC
CSVVAGGLSYEQYF
>TRBJ2-1|NA|NA|TRBV2
TGTGCCAGCAGTGATAGGCTAGCGTCCGATGAGCAGTTCTTC
CASSDRLASDEQFF
>TRBJ2-1|NA|NA|TRBV27
TGTGCCAGCAGTCCCCACTCCACGACACGTAACAATGAGCAGTTCTTC
CASSPHSTTRNNEQFF
>TRBJ2-7|NA|NA|TRBV19
TGTGCCAGTAGTATTGAAGGGTCCGGTTACGAGCAGTACTTC
CASSIEGSGYEQYF
>TRBJ1-5|NA|NA|TRBV6-2/TRBV6-3
TGTGCCAGCAGCTTAATCACCACCACCTCCAGGCAGCCCCAGCATTTT
CASSLITTTSRQPQHF
>TRBJ1-6|NA|NA|TRBV27
TGTGCCAGCAAAAGAGGAGACGAACCCCTCCACTTT
CASKRGDEPLHF
>TRBJ1-5|NA|NA|TRBV3-1/TRBV3-2
TGTGCCAGCAGCCAAGGCCCATCCAATCAGCCCCAGCATTTT
CASSQGPSNQPQHF
>TRBJ2-3|NA|NA|TRBV3-1/TRBV3-2
TGTGCCAGCAGCCAAGACCCAGGTCAGGAGGATACGCAGTATTTT
CASSQDPGQEDTQYF
>TRBJ2-3|NA|few|TRBV5-1
TGCGCCAGCAGCTGGACTTCTAGCACAGATACGCAGTATTTT
CASSWTSSTDTQYF
>TRBJ1-1|NA|NA|TRBV27
TGTGCCAGCAGTTTATGGAGGGGGGGTGGGACGAACACTGAAGCTTTCTTT
CASSLWRGGGTNTEAFF
>TRBJ2-7|TRBD1|NA|TRBV5-6
TGTGCCAGCAGCATCACAGGGGCCGTTGGAAACGAGCAGTACTTC
CASSITGAVGNEQYF
>TRBJ2-7|TRBD2|NA|TRBV14
TGTGCCAGCAGCCCAGCGGGAGGGCCGGGGGAGCAGTACTTC
CASSPAGGPGEQYF
>TRBJ2-7|TRBD1|NA|TRBV30
TGTGCCTGGGGACAGGGGCCGAACTCATACGAGCAGTACTTC
CAWGQGPNSYEQYF
>TRBJ2-3|TRBD2|NA|TRBV5-1
TGCGCCAGCAGCTTGGAGCTAGCGGGGGGCACAGATACGCAGTATTTT
CASSLELAGGTDTQYF
>TRBJ2-2|NA|NA|TRBV24-1
TGTGCCACCAGTGATTTAAGGTTCGGGAACACCGGGGAGCTGTTTTTT
CATSDLRFGNTGELFF
>TRBJ1-2|NA|NA|TRBV6-1
TGTGCCAGCAGTGAGCAGGGGCCCACCTATGGCTACACCTTC
CASSEQGPTYGYTF
>TRBJ1-5|NA|NA|TRBV30
TGTGCCTGGAGTTTTACCCGGAGCAATCAGCCCCAGCATTTT
CAWSFTRSNQPQHF
>TRBJ1-4|NA|NA|TRBV15
TGTGCCACCAGCCGACGGACAGCCGCAACTAATGAAAAACTGTTTTTT
CATSRRTAATNEKLFF
>TRBJ2-1|TRBD1|NA|TRBV9
TGTGCCAGCAGCAAGCTCGACGGGACAGGGAATGAGCAGTTCTTC
CASSKLDGTGNEQFF
>TRBJ1-5|TRBD1|NA|TRBV19
TGTGCCAGTAGTATAATGTTTCCGGACAGGGGTTATCAGCCCCAGCATTTT
CASSIMFPDRGYQPQHF
>TRBJ2-2|TRBD2|once|TRBV4-2
TGTGCCAGCAGCCAAGCAGTGATAGCGGGAGAGGTCGGGGAGCTGTTTTTT
CASSQAVIAGEVGELFF
>TRBJ2-7|TRBD2|once|TRBV7-9
TGTGCCAGCAGCGCACTAGCGGGAGTGTACGAGCAGTACTTC
CASSALAGVYEQYF
>TRBJ2-7|TRBD2|NA|TRBV7-2
TGTGCCAGCAGCTTGACTAGCGGGCTATCCTACGAGCAGTACTTC
CASSLTSGLSYEQYF
>TRBJ2-1|NA|NA|TRBV10-1
TGCGCCAGCAGTCCCACAGTGGGTCGTGAGCAGTTCTTC
CASSPTVGREQFF
>TRBJ2-1|TRBD2|NA|TRBV30
TGTGCCTGGACCCCGGGACTACCGTACAATGAGCAGTTCTTC
CAWTPGLPYNEQFF
>TRBJ1-4|NA|NA|TRBV4-3
TGCGCCAGCAGCCAAGGCTGGGAGAATGAAAAACTGTTTTTT
CASSQGWENEKLFF
>TRBJ1-4|NA|NA|TRBV5-6
TGTGCCAGCAGCTTTTGGGGTTTGGGGACAACTAATGAAAAACTGTTTTTT
CASSFWGLGTTNEKLFF
>TRBJ2-7|NA|few|TRBV20-1
TGCAGTGCTAGTCGCGCAGACTCCTACGAGCAGTACTTC
CSASRADSYEQYF
>TRBJ1-2|NA|NA|TRBV18
TGTGCCAGCTCTCCTGTAGGAGACTATGGCTACACCTTC
CASSPVGDYGYTF
>TRBJ1-1|NA|once|TRBV19
TGTGCCAGTGACGAACAGGGAGAAGCTTTCTTT
CASDEQGEAFF
>TRBJ2-7|NA|NA|TRBV24-1
TGTGCCACCAGTGAAACCGACAGGACCTACGAGCAGTACTTC
CATSETDRTYEQYF
>TRBJ2-1|NA|NA|TRBV29-1
TGCAGCGTTGGCTTTCGACACAATGAGCAGTTCTTC
CSVGFRHNEQFF
>TRBJ2-3|NA|NA|TRBV30
TGTGCCTGGAGTGGAGATGCAGATACGCAGTATTTT
CAWSGDADTQYF
>TRBJ1-6|NA|NA|TRBV18
TGTGCCAGCTCGTCGACAGTCTATTCACCCCTCCACTTT
CASSSTVYSPLHF
>TRBJ2-3|NA|NA|TRBV11-3
TGTGCCAGCAGCCTTTCGGGCACAGATACGCAGTATTTT
CASSLSGTDTQYF
>TRBJ1-6|NA|NA|TRBV7-9
TGTGCCAGCAGCCGTGACAGAGCACCCCTCCACTTT
CASSRDRAPLHF